This T cell receptor beta chain is drawn from a study of blood T cell repertoires in COVID-19. Study-level information: PBMCs, B-cell-depleted T cells, or T cells were the source of the cDNA or gDNA that made up the material.

As processed by the authors: Reference gene primer amplification gave nucleated cell count estimates. Sequencing was performed with immunoSEQ multiplex PCR; in TCRdb, only in-frame clones are kept and a portion is missing. V, J and clone size were drawn from that table, and D and trimming were deduced from the DNA. This table has a few hundred thousand clones, roughly nine tenths appearing once. V was clipped by 2 bases and J by 8 bases; unmatched bases: 5. The CDR3 is 14 residues long. The V gene's germline CDR1 is LGHDT and CDR2 YNNKEL (reference sequence). This receptor was identified in a man aged 40-49 years with acute or convalescent COVID-19. Sequencing input: peripheral blood. The chain is built from TRBV3-1 (or the pseudogene TRBV3-2) and TRBJ1-2; TRBD1 aligns across 10 bases. CDR3 in amino acids: CASSQLDRGGGYTF. CDR3 DNA: TGTGCCAGCAGCCAATTGGACAGGGGGGGAGGCTACACCTTC.